Described below is a single TCR beta chain sequence and its context. Antigen specificity is unknown. These data come from a study of OX40 agonist ivuxolimab in advanced cancers. Study as a whole: Patients received the agonistic anti-OX40 (CD134) antibody ivuxolimab. Each patient was given ivuxolimab into a vein every 2 weeks, at 0.01 to 10 mg/kg. Broader study findings: Both CD4+ and CD8+ T cell populations in blood had undergone clonal expansion by week 6 at 0.1 to 3.0 mg/kg.

Assay: immunoSEQ multiplex PCR; the TCRdb copy retains only in-frame clones and omits some. The table shows roughly 41,000 clones, with around nine tenths occurring only once. No patient had autoimmune disease or received systemic immunosuppression. The CDR3 extends over 13 amino acids. CDR1 SGHTA and CDR2 FQGNSA come from the germline V gene. V was trimmed by 0 bases and J by 1 base, leaving 4 bases between them. V and J are TRBV7-2 and TRBJ2-7; D ambiguous. Sequencing was performed on CD4+ or CD8+ T cells sorted from blood, taken in a trial of the OX40 agonist ivuxolimab. The sequence came from an adult with an advanced solid tumor such as melanoma, head and neck, liver or kidney cancer. CDR3 region: CASSLASSYEQYF. The CDR3 DNA reads TGTGCCAGCAGCTTAGCGAGTTCCTACGAGCAGTACTTC. The entire variable domain, with the rest obtained from reference TRBV7-2 and TRBJ2-7, is as follows: GAGVSQSPSNKVTEKGKDVELRCDPISGHTALYWYRQSLGQGLEFLIYFQGNSAPDKSGLPSDRFSAERTGGSVSTLTIQRTQQEDSAVYLCASSLASSYEQYFGPGTRLTVT.